A selection of T cell receptor beta chains follows, all from one sample in a study of blood T cell repertoires in COVID-19. This table comes from immunoSEQ multiplex PCR, and its TCRdb copy is limited to in-frame clones, with some not included. Found here are fewer than 200,000 clones, about 85% of them singletons; the top ten hold approximately 21%. The sequencing sample was made of peripheral blood. These receptors came from a man in his sixties with active or convalescent COVID-19. Both conserved end residues are part of each CDR3. A D gene is named only where the DNA matches it firmly. Rows may omit the clone size; those that give it use once, few, many or a size class.

j_call,cdr3_length,clone_size,v_call,d_call,cdr3_aa,cdr3_nt
TRBJ2-5,16,-,TRBV5-1,TRBD2,CASSFLSGGKKETQYF,TGCGCCAGCAGCTTTTTGAGCGGGGGGAAAAAAGAGACCCAGTACTTC
TRBJ1-1,14,-,TRBV10-1,-,CASRREPGDTEAFF,TGCGCCAGCAGGAGAGAGCCCGGGGACACTGAAGCTTTCTTT
TRBJ1-5,13,-,TRBV6-6,TRBD1,CASDRGSNQPQHF,TGTGCCAGTGACAGGGGTAGCAATCAGCCCCAGCATTTT
TRBJ2-5,16,-,TRBV5-1,TRBD2,CASSLVVAGAGETQYF,TGCGCCAGCAGCTTGGTAGTAGCGGGGGCGGGGGAGACCCAGTACTTC
TRBJ1-6,15,-,TRBV7-2,TRBD1,CASSHADRGNSPLHF,TGTGCCAGCAGCCACGCAGACAGGGGTAATTCACCCCTCCACTTT
TRBJ2-3,15,-,TRBV9,-,CASSVRTGSTDTQYF,TGTGCCAGCAGCGTACGAACAGGGAGCACAGATACGCAGTATTTT
TRBJ1-2,14,-,TRBV19,TRBD1,CASSTGQGYYGYTF,TGTGCCAGTAGTACGGGACAGGGATACTATGGCTACACCTTC
TRBJ1-4,13,-,TRBV6-1,-,CASSFRGNEKLFF,TGTGCCAGCAGTTTCCGGGGTAATGAAAAACTGTTTTTT
TRBJ1-1,15,-,TRBV12-5,TRBD1,CASGRRQGANTEAFF,TGTGCTAGTGGCCGACGACAGGGGGCTAACACTGAAGCTTTCTTT
TRBJ1-2,14,-,TRBV5-6,-,CASSLIGASYGYTF,TGTGCCAGCAGCTTGATTGGGGCGTCCTATGGCTACACCTTC
TRBJ1-2,15,-,TRBV7-9,-,CASSPGIGTTYGYTF,TGTGCCAGCAGCCCCGGGATCGGGACAACTTATGGCTACACCTTC
TRBJ1-1,15,few,TRBV4-2,-,CASSQVRLVNTEAFF,TGTGCCAGCAGCCAAGTCCGATTAGTGAACACTGAAGCTTTCTTT
TRBJ2-7,14,once,TRBV9,TRBD2,CASSFSGVPYEQYF,TGTGCCAGCAGCTTTAGCGGGGTCCCCTACGAGCAGTACTTC
TRBJ2-3,16,-,TRBV5-1,TRBD2,CASSLGLAGATDTQYF,TGCGCCAGCAGCTTGGGACTAGCGGGGGCCACAGATACGCAGTATTTT
TRBJ2-2,15,-,TRBV29-1,-,CSALLGRRDTGELFF,TGCAGCGCCTTGCTGGGGAGGAGGGACACCGGGGAGCTGTTTTTT
TRBJ2-1,16,-,TRBV5-1,TRBD1,CASSFISGGSYNEQFF,TGCGCCAGCAGCTTTATCTCAGGGGGCTCCTACAATGAGCAGTTCTTC
TRBJ2-3,13,-,TRBV30,-,CAWRNRGTDTQYF,TGTGCCTGGAGGAACAGGGGCACAGATACGCAGTATTTT
TRBJ1-3,18,-,TRBV4-1,TRBD1,CASSQGDRGKLSGNTIYF,TGCGCCAGCAGCCAAGGGGACAGGGGAAAATTATCTGGAAACACCATATATTTT
TRBJ2-1,15,-,TRBV5-1,-,CASSLDRGSYNEQFF,TGCGCCAGCAGCTTGGACCGGGGCTCCTACAATGAGCAGTTCTTC
TRBJ1-1,16,-,TRBV7-6,-,CASSLGLGLGNTEAFF,TGTGCCAGCAGCTTAGGGTTGGGACTGGGGAACACTGAAGCTTTCTTT
TRBJ2-7,14,-,TRBV7-9,-,CASRLGGSSYEQYF,TGTGCCAGTCGATTGGGGGGAAGCTCCTACGAGCAGTACTTC
TRBJ1-1,13,-,TRBV12-3/TRBV12-4,TRBD1,CASSRQGGTEAFF,TGTGCCAGCAGCAGACAGGGTGGGACTGAAGCTTTCTTT
TRBJ2-5,15,-,TRBV6-5,TRBD2,CASRPAVAGQETQYF,TGTGCCAGCAGGCCTGCGGTAGCGGGGCAAGAGACCCAGTACTTC
TRBJ2-3,13,-,TRBV5-1,TRBD1,CASSSDREVTQYF,TGCGCCAGCAGCTCGGACAGGGAAGTTACGCAGTATTTT
TRBJ2-1,12,-,TRBV27,-,CASSPLYNEQFF,TGTGCCAGCAGTCCCCTGTACAATGAGCAGTTCTTC
TRBJ2-1,15,-,TRBV5-1,-,CASRRQFSSYNEQFF,TGCGCCAGCAGGCGACAGTTTAGCTCCTACAATGAGCAGTTCTTC
TRBJ1-2,13,once,TRBV7-9,TRBD1,CASSVQGNYGYTF,TGTGCCAGCAGCGTACAGGGGAACTATGGCTACACCTTC
TRBJ1-2,15,-,TRBV29-1,TRBD1,CSVSNRQGADYGYTF,TGCAGCGTCTCCAACCGACAGGGGGCAGACTATGGCTACACCTTC
TRBJ1-1,15,-,TRBV11-1,-,CASSLASRWDTEAFF,TGTGCCAGCAGCTTAGCGTCGCGGTGGGACACTGAAGCTTTCTTT
TRBJ2-1,14,-,TRBV19,-,CASSSELAYNEQFF,TGTGCCAGTAGTAGCGAGTTGGCCTACAATGAGCAGTTCTTC
TRBJ2-2,15,-,TRBV5-1,-,CASSLGTVNTGELFF,TGCGCCAGCAGCTTGGGGACAGTCAACACCGGGGAGCTGTTTTTT
TRBJ2-5,17,-,TRBV5-1,-,CASSWGNPGLGEETQYF,TGCGCCAGCAGCTGGGGCAATCCGGGACTGGGGGAAGAGACCCAGTACTTC
TRBJ2-3,14,-,TRBV2,-,CASSETRTADTQYF,TGTGCCAGCAGTGAAACCCGGACAGCAGATACGCAGTATTTT
TRBJ2-2,15,few,TRBV19,-,CASNHRGSNTGELFF,TGTGCCAGTAATCACCGGGGATCCAACACCGGGGAGCTGTTTTTT
TRBJ2-2,16,-,TRBV4-2,TRBD2,CASSRGLAGNTGELFF,TGTGCCAGCAGCCGGGGACTAGCGGGGAACACCGGGGAGCTGTTTTTT
TRBJ2-7,13,-,TRBV4-1,-,CASSQESGYEQYF,TGCGCCAGCAGCCAAGAGTCGGGTTACGAGCAGTACTTC
TRBJ2-3,14,-,TRBV7-2,-,CASSYDRSTDTQYF,TGTGCCAGCAGCTATGACAGAAGCACAGATACGCAGTATTTT
TRBJ2-3,15,-,TRBV3-1/TRBV3-2,TRBD2,CASSLDGGMLDTQYF,TGTGCCAGCAGCCTTGACGGGGGGATGCTAGATACGCAGTATTTT
TRBJ2-1,12,-,TRBV6-1,-,CASSELRQEQFF,TGTGCCAGCAGTGAACTAAGACAGGAGCAGTTCTTC
TRBJ1-5,13,-,TRBV2,-,CASSYRAGQPQHF,TGTGCCAGCAGTTACAGGGCAGGACAGCCCCAGCATTTT
TRBJ1-5,17,-,TRBV19,TRBD1,CASSPAIGQGASQPQHF,TGTGCCAGTAGTCCGGCTATCGGACAGGGGGCTTCTCAGCCCCAGCATTTT
TRBJ2-7,15,-,TRBV7-8,TRBD1,CASSLRQGIIYEQYF,TGTGCCAGCAGTTTAAGACAGGGAATCATCTACGAGCAGTACTTC